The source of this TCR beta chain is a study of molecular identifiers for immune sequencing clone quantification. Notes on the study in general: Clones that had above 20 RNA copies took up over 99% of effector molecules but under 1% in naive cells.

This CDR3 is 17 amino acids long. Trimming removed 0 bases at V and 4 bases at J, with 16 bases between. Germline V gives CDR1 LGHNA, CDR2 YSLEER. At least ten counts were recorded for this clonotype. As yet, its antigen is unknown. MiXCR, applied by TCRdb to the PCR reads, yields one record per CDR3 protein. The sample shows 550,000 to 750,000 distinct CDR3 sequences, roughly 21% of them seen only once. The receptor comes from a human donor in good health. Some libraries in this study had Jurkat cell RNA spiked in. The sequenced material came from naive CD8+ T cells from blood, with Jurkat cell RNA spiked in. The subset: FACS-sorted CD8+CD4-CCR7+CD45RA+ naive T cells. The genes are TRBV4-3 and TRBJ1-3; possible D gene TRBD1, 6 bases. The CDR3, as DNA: TGCGCCAGCAGCCAAGAGGGGGGCGAACGAAGAGGAAACACCATATATTTT. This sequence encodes CASSQEGGERRGNTIYF.